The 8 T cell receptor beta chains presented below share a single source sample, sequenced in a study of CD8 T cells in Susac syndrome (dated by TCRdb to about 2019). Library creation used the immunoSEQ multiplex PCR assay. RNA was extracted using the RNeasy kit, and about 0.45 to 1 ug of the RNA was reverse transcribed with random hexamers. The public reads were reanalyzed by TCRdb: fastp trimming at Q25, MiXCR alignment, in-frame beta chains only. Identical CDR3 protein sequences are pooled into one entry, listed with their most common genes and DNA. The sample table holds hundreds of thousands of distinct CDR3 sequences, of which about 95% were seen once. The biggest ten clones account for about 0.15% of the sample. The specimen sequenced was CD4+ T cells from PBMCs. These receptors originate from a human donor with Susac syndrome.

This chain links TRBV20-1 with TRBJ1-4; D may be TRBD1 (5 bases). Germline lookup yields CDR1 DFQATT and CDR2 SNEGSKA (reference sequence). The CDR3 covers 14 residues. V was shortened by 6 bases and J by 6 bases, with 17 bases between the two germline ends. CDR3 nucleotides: TGCAGTGCGCAGACCGTTGGGGGGGATGAAAAACTGTTTTTT. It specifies CSAQTVGGDEKLFF.

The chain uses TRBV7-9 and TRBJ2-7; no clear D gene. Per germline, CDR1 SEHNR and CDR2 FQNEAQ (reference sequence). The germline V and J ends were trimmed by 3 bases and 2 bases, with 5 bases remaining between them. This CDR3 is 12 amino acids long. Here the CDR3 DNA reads TGTGCCAGCAGCTTCGGCCCCTACGAGCAGTACTTC. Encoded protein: CASSFGPYEQYF.

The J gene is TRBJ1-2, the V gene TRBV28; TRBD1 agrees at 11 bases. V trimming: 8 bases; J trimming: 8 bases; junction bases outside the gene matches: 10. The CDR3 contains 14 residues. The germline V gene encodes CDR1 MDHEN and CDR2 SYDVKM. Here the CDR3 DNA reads TGTGCCAGCCGACGGACAGGGGGCTATGGAGGCTACACCTTC. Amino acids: CASRRTGGYGGYTF.

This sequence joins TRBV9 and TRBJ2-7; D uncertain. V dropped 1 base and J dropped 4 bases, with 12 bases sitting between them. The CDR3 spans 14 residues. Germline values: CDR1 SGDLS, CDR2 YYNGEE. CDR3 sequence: CASSVSGLGYEQYF. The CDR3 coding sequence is TGTGCCAGCAGCGTATCGGGCTTGGGGTACGAGCAGTACTTC.

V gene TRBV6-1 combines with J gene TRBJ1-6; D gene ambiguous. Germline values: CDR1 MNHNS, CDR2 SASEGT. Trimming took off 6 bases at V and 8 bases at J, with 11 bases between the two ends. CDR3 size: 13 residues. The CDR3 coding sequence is TGTGCCAGCAGACGATCCAAGGATTCACCCCTCCACTTT. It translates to CASRRSKDSPLHF.

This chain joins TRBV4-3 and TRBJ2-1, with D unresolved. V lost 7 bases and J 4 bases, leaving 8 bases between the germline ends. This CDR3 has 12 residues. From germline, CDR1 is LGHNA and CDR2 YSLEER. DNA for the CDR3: TGCGCCAGCATAGCTACTTACAATGAGCAGTTCTTC. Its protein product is CASIATYNEQFF.

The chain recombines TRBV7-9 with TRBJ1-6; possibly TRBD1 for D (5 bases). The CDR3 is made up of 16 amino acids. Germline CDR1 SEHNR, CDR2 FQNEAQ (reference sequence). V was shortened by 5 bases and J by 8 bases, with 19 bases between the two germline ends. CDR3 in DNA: TGTGCCAGCAGCCGCCCTCGGGGAGGGGCAGATTCACCCCTCCACTTT. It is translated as CASSRPRGGADSPLHF.

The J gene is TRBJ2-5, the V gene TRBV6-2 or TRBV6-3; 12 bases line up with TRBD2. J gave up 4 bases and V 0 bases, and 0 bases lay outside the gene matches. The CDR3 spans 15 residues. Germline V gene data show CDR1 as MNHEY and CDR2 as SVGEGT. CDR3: CASSYSTSGGETQYF. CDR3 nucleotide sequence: TGTGCCAGCAGTTACTCGACTAGCGGGGGAGAGACCCAGTACTTC.